What follows are 23 T cell receptor beta chains derived from one specimen sequenced in a study of response to subunit inactivated influenza vaccine. MiXCR, applied by TCRdb to the RT-PCR reads, yields one record per CDR3 protein. The sample contains 800,000 to 1,000,000 distinct CDR3 sequences, about 20% of which appear only once. The sample consisted of PBMCs from blood, taken approximately 5 days after vaccination. The receptors were gathered from a man in his fifties who received an inactivated influenza vaccine.

The chain is built from TRBV7-2 and TRBJ2-7; TRBD2 is a possible D gene (5 bases). The CDR3 is 16 residues long. Germline V gene lookup returns CDR1 SGHTA and CDR2 FQGNSA. Trimming removed 5 bases from V and 2 bases from J, with 19 bases in between. CDR3 region: CASSPDQFDGTYEQYF. CDR3 in DNA: TGTGCCAGCAGCCCCGACCAGTTCGACGGGACCTACGAGCAGTACTTC.

The rearrangement joins TRBV7-9 to TRBJ1-2, with a weak D call TRBD1 (5 bases). V gave up 5 bases and J gave up 4 bases, with 17 bases separating them. Germline values: CDR1 SEHNR, CDR2 FQNEAQ (reference sequence). The CDR3 runs to 15 residues. In DNA, the CDR3 is TGTGCCAGCAGCAGGACCGGGACGGACATCTATGGCTACACCTTC. Its translation: CASSRTGTDIYGYTF. Full variable domain (missing parts from reference TRBV7-9 and TRBJ1-2): DTGVSQNPRHKITKRGQNVTFRCDPISEHNRLYWYRQTLGQGPEFLTYFQNEAQLEKSRLLSDRFSAERPKGSFSTLEIQRTEQGDSAMYLCASSRTGTDIYGYTFGSGTRLTVV.

A few counts support this clonotype. CDR3 coding DNA: TGCAGTGCTAGTGAACAGGGGTCTGCTTACGAGCAGTACTTC. Its translation: CSASEQGSAYEQYF. The chain joins TRBV20-1 to TRBJ2-7; TRBD1 agrees at 7 bases. The CDR3 loop spans 14 amino acids. Germline values: CDR1 DFQATT, CDR2 SNEGSKA (reference sequence). The trim removed 3 bases at V and 4 bases at J, leaving 9 bases unmatched.

This chain links TRBV6-1 with TRBJ2-3; maybe TRBD2 (6 bases). Germline CDR1 is MNHNS and CDR2 is SASEGT. The V gene lost 6 bases and the J gene lost 1 base, with 17 bases spanning the gap. This CDR3 is 16 amino acids long. The CDR3 nucleotides are TGTGCCAGCAGACCTTCTAGCGCCCGCCGCACAGATACGCAGTATTTT. The encoded protein is CASRPSSARRTDTQYF.

This clonotype has a handful of counts. The chain employs TRBV20-1 and TRBJ1-5, with no clear D. The germline V and J ends were trimmed by 0 bases and 3 bases, with 9 bases remaining between them. The CDR3 length is 14 residues. From germline, CDR1 is DFQATT and CDR2 SNEGSKA (reference sequence). The CDR3 DNA follows: TGCAGTGCTAGAGATCTCCCAGTCAATCAGCCCCAGCATTTT. Residues: CSARDLPVNQPQHF.

The genes are TRBV30 and TRBJ1-3; D is undetermined. V gave up 4 bases and J gave up 1 base, with 5 bases separating them. Germline-derived CDR1 and CDR2 are GTSNPN and SVGIG (reference sequence). The CDR3 spans 12 residues. CDR3 residues: CAWKSSGNTIYF. CDR3 bases: TGTGCCTGGAAAAGTTCTGGAAACACCATATATTTT.

This clonotype has at least ten counts. J is TRBJ1-1 and V is TRBV5-1, with TRBD1 matching 10 bases. The CDR3 length is 14 residues. V gave up 4 bases and J gave up 6 bases; unmatched junction bases: 6. CDR1 is SGHRS and CDR2 is YFSETQ in the germline V gene. CDR3 sequence (DNA): TGCGCCAGCAGCATGACAGGGGGCAACGCTGAAGCTTTCTTT. It encodes CASSMTGGNAEAFF.

The genes are TRBV20-1 and TRBJ2-7; TRBD1 might be the D (6 bases). Trimming took off 5 bases at V and 0 bases at J, with 11 bases between the two ends. The germline V gene encodes CDR1 DFQATT and CDR2 SNEGSKA (reference sequence). The length of the CDR3 is 13 residues. The CDR3 loop is CSASGQLSYEQYF. DNA for the CDR3: TGCAGTGCTTCTGGACAGCTCTCCTACGAGCAGTACTTC.

This clonotype was detected ten times or more. The V call is TRBV18, the J call TRBJ2-5, with 8 nucleotides matching TRBD2. The trim removed 5 bases at V and 2 bases at J, leaving 10 bases unmatched. This CDR3 is built from 16 residues. Germline V gene sequence: CDR1 KGHSH, CDR2 LQKENI. In DNA, the CDR3 is TGTGCCAGCTCAGCCACTAGCGGCCCTCGACAAGAGACCCAGTACTTC. It is translated as CASSATSGPRQETQYF.

The gene calls are TRBV12-3 or TRBV12-4 and TRBJ2-7, with D possibly being TRBD1 (6 bases). The CDR3 consists of 13 residues. The V end was cut by 5 bases, the J end by 3 bases, with 11 bases between. The CDR3 nucleotides are TGTGCCAGCAGTAAGGGGGTTATCTACGAGCAGTACTTC. Encoded protein: CASSKGVIYEQYF.

This clonotype was counted only a few times. The chain couples TRBV20-1 to TRBJ1-6; D uncertain. Trimming removed 2 bases at V and 14 bases at J, with 13 bases between. This CDR3 comprises 12 residues. The germline gives CDR1 DFQATT, CDR2 SNEGSKA (reference sequence). CDR3: CSARRETFTLHF. For the CDR3, the DNA is TGCAGTGCTAGACGGGAAACATTCACCCTCCACTTT.

This clonotype has just a few counts. The CDR3 reads CASSLSGVREQYF. CDR3 DNA: TGTGCCAGCAGCCTCTCCGGTGTAAGGGAGCAGTACTTC. The genes are TRBV6-1 and TRBJ2-7; D uncertain. Germline V gives CDR1 MNHNS, CDR2 SASEGT. There are 13 residues in the CDR3. V lost 6 bases and J 7 bases, leaving 16 bases between the germline ends.

The chain recombines TRBV12-3 or TRBV12-4 with TRBJ2-3, with TRBD1 identical over 10 bases. CDR3 size: 14 residues. J gave up 4 bases and V 5 bases, and 3 bases lay outside the gene matches. The CDR3 here is CASSEGQGPDTQYF. The DNA for the CDR3 is TGTGCCAGCAGTGAGGGACAGGGGCCAGATACGCAGTATTTT.

This clonotype came up a few times. V gene TRBV7-2 combines with J gene TRBJ2-3; 8 positions match TRBD1. Germline CDR1 reads SGHTA; CDR2 reads FQGNSA. V was pared by 5 bases and J by 4 bases, with 8 bases of the junction left unmatched. The CDR3 contains 15 residues. CDR3 residues: CASSLRGTGADTQYF. CDR3 sequence (DNA): TGTGCCAGCAGCCTACGGGGGACAGGCGCAGATACGCAGTATTTT.

This clonotype turned up a few times. The V and J genes are TRBV7-2 and TRBJ2-1, with TRBD1 as a possible D gene (5 bases). Germline V gene sequence: CDR1 SGHTA, CDR2 FQGNSA. Trimming pared 5 bases from V and 8 bases from J, leaving 16 bases between. The CDR3 has 14 residues. The CDR3, as DNA: TGTGCCAGCAGCCGCGACAGTCTTTCCCATGAGCAGTTCTTC. Translation: CASSRDSLSHEQFF.

In this sample, this clonotype turned up a few times. Written as DNA, the CDR3 is TGTGCCAGCTCATGGGACGGCGTCCCTGGGAATGAGCAGTTCTTC. This codes for CASSWDGVPGNEQFF. The V gene is TRBV18, the J gene TRBJ2-1; D might be TRBD1 or TRBD2, each matching 5 bases. The CDR3 length is 15 residues. V shed 5 bases and J shed 7 bases, with 18 bases lying between them. Germline CDR1 reads KGHSH; CDR2 reads LQKENI.

This clonotype was found a few times. CDR3 protein: CASSSEGMSYEQYF. The DNA for the CDR3 is TGTGCCAGCAGTTCGGAGGGCATGAGCTACGAGCAGTACTTC. V gene TRBV6-5 combines with J gene TRBJ2-7; a weak D match, TRBD2 (6 bases). Germline assignment: CDR1 MNHEY and CDR2 SVGAGI. The V and J ends lost 4 bases and 3 bases respectively, with 13 bases between them. There are 14 residues in the CDR3.

This clonotype appeared a few times. The J gene is TRBJ1-4, the V gene TRBV20-1, with 7 positions matching TRBD1. Germline V gene lookup returns CDR1 DFQATT and CDR2 SNEGSKA (reference sequence). The trim removed 6 bases at V and 2 bases at J, leaving 9 bases unmatched. The CDR3 runs to 15 residues. CDR3 sequence (DNA): TGCAGTGCAGCCCCACTGACAGGGACTAATGAAAAACTGTTTTTT. Its translation is CSAAPLTGTNEKLFF.

This clonotype was counted ten times or more. This rearrangement joins TRBV12-3 or TRBV12-4 to TRBJ1-5; no firm D call. This CDR3 region has 13 residues. V shed 1 base and J shed 3 bases, with 4 bases lying between them. CDR3 residues: CASSLGYNQPQHF. The CDR3 DNA follows: TGTGCCAGCAGTTTAGGGTACAATCAGCCCCAGCATTTT.

This clonotype has just a few counts. The J gene is TRBJ2-1, the V gene TRBV7-6, with 9 bases fitting TRBD2. CDR3 length equals 16 residues. Germline V lookup: CDR1 SGHVS, CDR2 FNYEAQ. The ends lost 5 bases at V and 4 bases at J; junction bases unmatched: 9. CDR3 sequence: CASSTPLAGMYNEQFF. CDR3 in DNA: TGTGCCAGCAGCACCCCACTAGCGGGCATGTACAATGAGCAGTTCTTC. Full variable domain (rest looked up from reference TRBV7-6 and TRBJ2-1): GAGVSQSPRYKVTKRGQDVALRCDPISGHVSLYWYRQALGQGPEFLTYFNYEAQQDKSGLPNDRFSAERPEGSISTLTIQRTEQRDSAMYRCASSTPLAGMYNEQFFGPGTRLTVL.

With regard to this clonotype: Germline and junction disagree at one end, which may indicate a read error. CDR3 in DNA: TGCTGTGCTAGAAACCCTATCCCGGGTAAGAACACTGAAGCTTTCTTT. Translated, it gives CCARNPIPGKNTEAFF. The chain carries TRBV20-1 and TRBJ1-1, with D hard to call. Germline CDR1 reads DFQATT; CDR2 reads SNEGSKA (reference sequence). The length of the CDR3 is 16 residues.

The table lists this clonotype with a few counts. The V and J genes are TRBV24-1 and TRBJ2-5, with TRBD1 matching over 9 bases. V dropped 7 bases and J dropped 5; count of bases not matched to a gene: 7. Germline V CDR1 and CDR2: KGHDR, SFDVKD. The CDR3 spans 14 residues. The CDR3 loop reads CATSAGTGTETQYF. In DNA, the CDR3 is TGTGCCACCAGCGCCGGGACAGGGACGGAGACCCAGTACTTC.

As for this clonotype: A much more abundant neighbour one base away suggests this may be a read error. The chain links TRBV10-3 to TRBJ2-2; D unclear. Germline V gives CDR1 ENHRY, CDR2 SYGVKD. V lost 2 bases to trimming and J lost 4 bases, with 2 bases between them. This CDR3 has 12 residues. CDR3 DNA sequence: TGTGCCATCAGTGAGGCCACCGGGGAGCTGTTTTTT. As protein: CAISEATGELFF.